This T cell receptor beta chain was profiled in a study of T cells in Graves' hyperthyroidism and ophthalmopathy. It was RNA transcripts that yielded the amplified TCR beta CDR3 regions. With the HTBI primer set, the TCR CDR3 went through a first round of RT-PCR. One entry per CDR3 protein, called by TCRdb with MiXCR from the multiplex PCR reads. The sample lists roughly 570,000 distinct CDR3 sequences, 35% to 55% seen once, with roughly 7.7% in the top ten. At least ten counts were recorded for this clonotype. Trimming took 1 base from V and 5 from J; bases not matched to a gene: 9. Germline lookup yields CDR1 MGHRA and CDR2 YSYEKL. The CDR3 is 16 amino acids.

The receptor was isolated from a woman under 30 with Graves' hyperthyroidism. The specimen sequenced was peripheral blood or thyroid tissue (not recorded which). The V call is TRBV4-1, the J call TRBJ2-5; 8 bases map to TRBD2. CDR3 nucleotide sequence: TGCGCCAGCAGCCAAGGGCGGCCAGCGGGAGTTGAGACCCAGTACTTC. It specifies CASSQGRPAGVETQYF.